This T cell receptor beta chain appears in the sequencing data of a study of blood T cell repertoires in COVID-19. The CDR3 has 15 residues. The V end lost 0 bases, the J end lost 2 bases, and 11 bases lay between the germline ends. Germline-derived CDR1 and CDR2 are SGHNT and YYREEE (reference sequence). Profiled with immunoSEQ multiplex PCR; TCRdb holds only in-frame clones, not every one. The repertoire holds about 190,000 clones, about nine tenths seen once, with around 7% in the top ten. The chain uses TRBV5-4 and TRBJ1-1, with D perhaps matching TRBD1 (6 bases). The sample comprised peripheral blood. The receptor was isolated from a middle-aged man with acute or convalescent COVID-19. In DNA, the CDR3 is TGTGCCAGCAGCTTGGGAACAGGGTATAACACTGAAGCTTTCTTT. Encoded protein: CASSLGTGYNTEAFF. The full variable domain, with the rest looked up from reference TRBV5-4 and TRBJ1-1, is ETGVTQSPTHLIKTRGQQVTLRCSSQSGHNTVSWYQQALGQGPQFIFQYYREEENGRGNFPPRFSGLQFPNYSSELNVNALELDDSALYLCASSLGTGYNTEAFFGQGTRLTVV.